The 3 T cell receptor beta chains reported below all come from one sample, sequenced in a study of shared clonotypes between healthy human individuals. Generated by immunoSEQ multiplex PCR, the TCRdb table keeps only in-frame clones and is missing some. The data show about 600,000 clones, almost 97% seen once. The sequenced material came from naive CD4+ T cells sorted from blood. Subset defined: CD45RA+ positively selected. The receptors come from a woman aged 25 to 45 in good health.

The chain carries TRBV6-6 and TRBJ1-2; weak D call: TRBD1 (6 bases). The ends were cut back, 5 bases at V and 0 bases at J, with 13 bases in the middle. This CDR3 comprises 15 residues. The germline CDR1 and CDR2 sequences are MNHNY and SVGAGI (reference sequence). CDR3 amino acids: CASSRQARANYGYTF. CDR3 nucleotide sequence: TGTGCCAGCAGTCGACAGGCAAGAGCTAACTATGGCTACACCTTC.

A few counts support this clone. The gene calls are TRBV20-1 and TRBJ2-7, with D perhaps TRBD2 (5 bases). Trimming left V 4 bases short and J 4 bases short, with 8 bases between. Germline V CDR1 and CDR2: DFQATT, SNEGSKA (reference sequence). The CDR3 has 11 residues. The CDR3 reads CSAKRNYEQYF. DNA of the CDR3: TGCAGTGCTAAGCGGAATTACGAGCAGTACTTC.

V usage is TRBV28 and J usage is TRBJ1-1; D perhaps matches TRBD1 (5 bases). CDR3 length: 14 residues. The germline V gene encodes CDR1 MDHEN and CDR2 SYDVKM. Trimming shortened V by 9 bases and J by 0 bases, and 14 bases separated the two germline ends. Written as DNA, the CDR3 is TGTGCCAGTGGGGACCCTCCGATGAACACTGAAGCTTTCTTT. Its translation is CASGDPPMNTEAFF.